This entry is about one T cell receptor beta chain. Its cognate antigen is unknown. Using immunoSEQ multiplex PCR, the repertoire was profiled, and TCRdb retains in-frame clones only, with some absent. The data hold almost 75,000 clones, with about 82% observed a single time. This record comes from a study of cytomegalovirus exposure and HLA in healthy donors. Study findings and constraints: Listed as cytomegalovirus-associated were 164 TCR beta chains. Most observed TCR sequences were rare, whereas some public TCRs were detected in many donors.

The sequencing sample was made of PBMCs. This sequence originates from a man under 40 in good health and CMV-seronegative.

The CDR3 nucleotides read TGTGCCAGCAGTGCCGCGGGGGGTGAGCGGGATACGCAGTATTTT. The encoded protein is CASSAAGGERDTQYF. The rearrangement links TRBV6-4 to TRBJ2-3, with TRBD2 identical over 8 bases. Germline assignment: CDR1 MRHNA and CDR2 SNTAGT. With 4 bases clipped from V and 6 bases from J, the junction kept 9 bases outside the gene matches. CDR3 length: 15 residues.